This T cell receptor (beta chain) was identified in a study of T cells after yellow fever vaccination. V gave up 7 bases and J gave up 13 bases, with 17 bases separating them. The CDR3 spans 12 residues. It was through 5'RACE template switching that TCR cDNA was made, with a universal primer site and UMIs added. MiXCR, run by TCRdb on the 5' RACE reads, gives a single entry per CDR3 protein. The repertoire holds hundreds of thousands of distinct CDR3 sequences, with 15% to 20% as singletons. This specimen was PBMCs, taken 15 days after the yellow fever booster vaccination. The clonotype comes from a man aged 25 to 40 who received the YFV17D yellow fever vaccine. The gene calls are TRBV12-3 or TRBV12-4 and TRBJ1-5; D call uncertain. The CDR3 loop reads CASTGLMGPQHF. The CDR3 region has the DNA TGTGCCAGCACCGGCTTGATGGGCCCGCAGCATTTT.